This passage covers 21 T cell receptor beta chains from one sample sequenced in a study of T cells in Graves' hyperthyroidism and ophthalmopathy. Amplification of TCR beta CDR3 regions was performed using RNA transcripts as template. A first-round RT-PCR of the TCR CDR3 used the HTBI primer set. TCRdb fed the multiplex PCR reads into MiXCR, producing one record per CDR3 protein. This sample has 50,000 to 55,000 distinct CDR3 sequences; approximately 52% occur once, and the top ten carry about 9.8%. The sequencing sample was made of blood. These TCRs come from a woman in her forties or fifties with Graves' ophthalmopathy.

Regarding this clonotype: A much larger clone lies a single base off, so this may be a read error. The conserved phenylalanine or tryptophan normally closing the CDR3 is absent here, so this likely arose from a read error. The rearrangement joins TRBV4-1 to TRBJ1-1, with D unresolved. The CDR3 sequence is 16 residues long. Deletions cut 0 bases from V and 1 base from J, with 12 bases between. Germline lookup yields CDR1 MGHRA and CDR2 YSYEKL. In DNA form, the CDR3 reads TGCGCCAGCAGCCAAGATAACTACTTTACGAACACTGAAGCTTTCTTG. Protein: CASSQDNYFTNTEAFL.

A note on this clonotype: Germline and junction disagree at one end, which may indicate a read error. The J gene is TRBJ2-6, the V gene TRBV2; no firm D call. From germline, CDR1 is SNHLY and CDR2 FYNNEI. This CDR3 has 11 residues. DNA for the CDR3: TGTGCCAGCTGGTGGTCCAGCACTGAAGCTTTC. Translating it yields CASWWSSTEAF.

V is TRBV7-2 and J is TRBJ1-2; possibly TRBD1 for D (6 bases). Germline CDR1 SGHTA, CDR2 FQGNSA. The CDR3 totals 14 residues. Trimming cost V 8 bases and J 6 bases, with 19 bases left between them. This CDR3 reads CASGSWTEFHGYTF. As DNA, the CDR3 is TGTGCCAGCGGCTCGTGGACAGAATTCCATGGCTACACCTTC.

About this clonotype: A much larger clone lies a single base off, so this may be a read error. V is TRBV20-1 and J is TRBJ2-1, with D uncertain. From germline, CDR1 is DFQATT and CDR2 SNEGSKA (reference sequence). V was pared by 3 bases and J by 9 bases, with 9 bases between. The CDR3 sequence is 11 residues long. The CDR3 protein is CSASLGCEQFF. DNA of the CDR3: TGCAGTGCTAGTCTCGGGTGTGAGCAGTTCTTC.

This clonotype has ten or more counts. This chain links TRBV3-2 with TRBJ1-2. TRBV3-2 is shown as a pseudogene. CDR3 size: 12 residues. Here the CDR3 reads CASSQVEKGYTF. CDR3 nucleotides: TGTGCCAGCAGCCAAGTCGAGAAGGGCTACACCTTC.

The chain joins TRBV5-1 to TRBJ1-5; D gene unclear. CDR3 length equals 13 residues. V was pared by 3 bases and J by 0 bases, with 4 bases between. Germline V lookup: CDR1 SGHRS, CDR2 YFSETQ. This chain's CDR3 is CASSWDSNQPQHF. Here the CDR3 DNA reads TGCGCCAGCAGCTGGGATAGCAATCAGCCCCAGCATTTT.

At least ten counts were recorded for this clonotype. V is TRBV6-2 or TRBV6-3 and J is TRBJ2-3, with TRBD1 matching over 11 bases. V was pared by 5 bases and J by 6 bases, with 4 bases of the junction left unmatched. Germline CDR1 reads MNHEY; CDR2 reads SVGEGT. The CDR3 runs 14 residues. CDR3 in amino acids: CASSRTGGRDTQYF. CDR3 DNA: TGTGCCAGCAGTAGGACAGGGGGCCGGGATACGCAGTATTTT.

This clonotype occurred many times. This sequence joins TRBV6-1 and TRBJ1-1, with 11 bases lining up with TRBD1. CDR1 is MNHNS and CDR2 is SASEGT in the germline V gene. CDR3 length: 15 residues. The V segment lost 6 bases and the J segment 1 base; nucleotides outside the gene matches: 4. CDR3 in amino acids: CASRGQGAANTEAFF. The CDR3 nucleotides read TGTGCCAGCAGAGGACAGGGGGCGGCGAACACTGAAGCTTTCTTT.

This clonotype was seen a handful of times. This sequence joins TRBV12-5 and TRBJ2-2, with D perhaps TRBD2 (6 bases). The germline V gene encodes CDR1 LGHNT and CDR2 FRNRAP. Trimming shortened V by 6 bases and J by 6 bases, and 20 bases separated the two germline ends. The CDR3 runs 16 residues. CDR3 loop: CASGMSRENWAGELFF. CDR3 nucleotides: TGTGCTAGTGGAATGTCCCGGGAGAACTGGGCCGGGGAGCTGTTTTTT.

This clonotype is labeled medium-sized. The J gene is TRBJ1-5, the V gene TRBV7-2, with 8 bases aligning to TRBD1. The CDR3 contains 14 residues. From germline, CDR1 is SGHTA and CDR2 FQGNSA. V shed 5 bases, J shed 5 bases, and the junction held 5 bases outside the gene matches. The CDR3, as DNA: TGTGCCAGCAGCAACGGACAGGGTTATCAGCCCCAGCATTTT. It translates to CASSNGQGYQPQHF. The full variable domain, with the rest looked up from reference TRBV7-2 and TRBJ1-5, is GAGVSQSPSNKVTEKGKDVELRCDPISGHTALYWYRQSLGQGLEFLIYFQGNSAPDKSGLPSDRFSAERTGGSVSTLTIQRTQQEDSAVYLCASSNGQGYQPQHFGDGTRLSIL.

The sample holds many counts of this clonotype. The gene calls are TRBV6-5 and TRBJ2-3; 8 nucleotides line up with TRBD2. J was trimmed by 5 bases and V by 5 bases; bases with no gene match: 6. The CDR3 consists of 14 residues. Per germline, CDR1 MNHEY and CDR2 SVGAGI. This CDR3 is CASSSGSTGDTQYF. The CDR3 DNA sequence: TGTGCCAGCAGTAGCGGGAGTACCGGAGATACGCAGTATTTT.

This clonotype occurred many times. This chain uses TRBV20-1 with TRBJ2-5, with TRBD1 matching over 7 bases. The germline V gene has CDR1 DFQATT and CDR2 SNEGSKA (reference sequence). V gave up 6 bases and J gave up 7 bases; unmatched junction bases: 14. The CDR3 sequence is 14 residues long. CDR3 coding DNA: TGCAGTGCGGTCACAGGGGACAGAGGGGGGACCCAGTACTTC. This gives the protein CSAVTGDRGGTQYF.

The sample holds many counts of this clonotype. In DNA, the CDR3 is TGTGCCAGCAGCCACGACGGGGGCTCCTACAATGAGCAGTTCTTC. It specifies CASSHDGGSYNEQFF. This chain joins TRBV7-2 and TRBJ2-1, with a possible D match to TRBD2 (6 bases). This CDR3 has 15 amino acids. With 5 bases removed from V and 0 bases from J, the gap between germline ends came to 11 bases. Germline-derived CDR1 and CDR2 are SGHTA and FQGNSA.

The chain links TRBV20-1 to TRBJ2-6; tentatively, D is TRBD1 (5 bases). The CDR3 spans 15 residues. Germline V lookup: CDR1 DFQATT, CDR2 SNEGSKA (reference sequence). Trimming took 3 bases from V and 0 from J, leaving 9 bases between them. The CDR3 DNA reads as TGCAGTGCTAGTCAGGGAAGCTCTGGGGCCAACGTCCTGACTTTC. The encoded protein is CSASQGSSGANVLTF.

V is TRBV29-1 and J is TRBJ2-1; 8 bases line up with TRBD1. Germline trimming cut 3 bases from V and 10 bases from J; bases unmatched to any gene: 8. The germline CDR1 and CDR2 sequences are SQVTM and ANQGSEA. This CDR3 has 13 residues. CDR3 residues: CSVDYRGNAEQFF. For the CDR3, the DNA is TGCAGCGTTGATTACAGGGGGAATGCCGAGCAGTTCTTC.

The chain couples TRBV24-1 to TRBJ2-3; TRBD2 agrees at 10 bases. The V gene end was trimmed by 4 bases and the J gene end by 8 bases; junction bases not matched to a gene: 14. The germline CDR1 and CDR2 sequences are KGHDR and SFDVKD. The CDR3 spans 17 residues. The CDR3 here is CATSDQSGGAERTTQYF. The CDR3 bases are TGTGCCACCAGTGACCAAAGCGGGGGGGCCGAGCGGACTACGCAGTATTTT.

This chain connects TRBV29-1 to TRBJ2-7, with 9 positions matching TRBD2. After removal of 6 bases from V and 2 bases from J, the junction contained 20 bases not matched to a gene. Germline V gene sequence: CDR1 SQVTM, CDR2 ANQGSEA. The CDR3 covers 18 residues. The DNA of the CDR3 is TGCAGCGTAACACGTGGGAGTAGAGGAGCGGGGGGAACCTACGAGCAGTACTTC. It translates to CSVTRGSRGAGGTYEQYF.

This clonotype showed up many times. The chain carries TRBV5-4 and TRBJ2-2; TRBD2 agrees at 9 bases. V lost 0 bases and J lost 7; bases outside the gene matches: 7. Looked up from germline, CDR1 is SGHNT and CDR2 is YYREEE (reference sequence). The CDR3 is 16 residues long. In DNA, the CDR3 is TGTGCCAGCAGCTTGGGAGCGGGGGGTTTGATCGGGGAGCTGTTTTTT. Amino acid sequence: CASSLGAGGLIGELFF.

This clonotype was found many times. The V call is TRBV7-9, the J call TRBJ1-1; 9 bases are shared with TRBD1. This CDR3 is built from 14 residues. Germline V CDR1 and CDR2: SEHNR, FQNEAQ (reference sequence). V lost 7 bases to trimming and J lost 1 base; unmatched junction nucleotides: 4. This CDR3 is CASIPDRGNTEAFF. The CDR3 DNA sequence: TGTGCCAGCATCCCGGACAGGGGGAACACTGAAGCTTTCTTT.

This clonotype was seen repeatedly, ten times or more. This chain joins TRBV7-3 and TRBJ2-1; TRBD2 matches 11 bases. The V and J ends lost 6 bases and 1 base, in that order; junction bases with no gene match: 2. Germline CDR1 and CDR2: SGHTA and FQGTGA. The CDR3 extends over 15 amino acids. The CDR3 region is CASSRLAGSYNEQFF. The DNA of the CDR3 is TGTGCCAGCAGTAGACTAGCGGGGTCCTACAATGAGCAGTTCTTC.

This clonotype was detected many times. J is TRBJ1-1 and V is TRBV6-2 or TRBV6-3; 7 nucleotides match TRBD1. The J segment lost 2 bases and the V segment lost 6 bases, leaving 3 bases of the junction unmatched. The CDR3 totals 13 residues. Per germline, CDR1 MNHEY and CDR2 SVGEGT. CDR3 coding DNA: TGTGCCAGCAGAGGACAGGTAAACACTGAAGCTTTCTTT. Its translation is CASRGQVNTEAFF.